This T cell receptor beta chain was identified during a study of identifying expanded T cells in peripheral blood. The V end lost 5 bases, the J end lost 0 bases, and 11 bases lay between the germline ends. CDR1 and CDR2 (germline): PRHDT, FYEKMQ (reference sequence). This CDR3 is 16 amino acids long. Data came from immunoSEQ multiplex PCR; TCRdb stores just in-frame clones and leaves some out. The sample lists about 91,000 clones, more than 70% occurring once. This receptor was taken from a person aged 18 to 70 in good health. The V and J genes are TRBV13 and TRBJ2-6; D ambiguous. The specimen sequenced was blood. The CDR3 loop is CASSPWRVSGANVLTF. For the CDR3, the DNA is TGTGCCAGCAGCCCCTGGCGAGTCTCTGGGGCCAACGTCCTGACTTTC.